This T cell receptor (beta chain) comes out of a study of T cells in narcolepsy. Study-wide context: Donors had narcolepsy type 1 or type 2, or were healthy controls. Study-level findings and limits: Blood of same and different patients, but not healthy controls, reportedly held recurring autoreactive clonotypes. Autoreactive HCRT-specific and TRIB2-specific clonotypes were marked in same-patient CSF-versus-blood CD4+ comparisons.

TCRdb's table, derived via immunoSEQ multiplex PCR, lists solely in-frame clones and lacks some. The profile shows around 18,000 clones, 80% to 90% of them singletons. As regards this clone: What it recognizes is unknown.

Germline loops: CDR1 SGHRS, CDR2 YFSETQ. This CDR3 comprises 13 residues. Trimming took off 4 bases at V and 3 bases at J, with 10 bases between the two ends. This sequence was found in a human donor in good health. V usage is TRBV5-1 and J usage is TRBJ1-2, with D perhaps TRBD1 (5 bases). The sample comprised memory (CD45RA-) CD4+ T cells from blood. The CDR3 nucleotides read TGCGCCAGCAGCAATCTAGGGGACTATGGCTACACCTTC. As protein: CASSNLGDYGYTF.